The clone carrying this T cell receptor (beta chain) was observed many times. The antigen remains unidentified. TCRdb re-derived calls from the reads in MiXCR, one entry per CDR3 protein. This sample has some 940,000 distinct CDR3 sequences, with roughly 30% found just once. Per the germline V gene, CDR1 is SEHNR and CDR2 is FQNEAQ (reference sequence). The CDR3 loop spans 14 amino acids. V was trimmed by 1 base and J by 0 bases, leaving 4 bases between them. This sample stems from a study of T cell repertoires in cytomegalovirus infection. The overall study: CMV epitopes used comprised recently identified HLA-C-restricted ones and well-studied HLA-B-restricted ones. Public TCR beta signatures marked donors with CMV infection and the matching HLA.

Findings and limits, study-wide: Pooled public TCR beta family frequency picked out CMV carriers with the relevant HLA.

V usage is TRBV7-9 and J usage is TRBJ1-5; D is unresolved. The clonotype originates from a human donor in good health (CMV status not recorded). Some clones in this sample may be carry-over from other donors' samples. Specimen: cultured CD8+ T cells from PBMCs, collected from culture after CMV antigen stimulation. CDR3 coding DNA: TGTGCCAGCAGCTTAGAGCTTAGCAATCAGCCCCAGCATTTT. Translating gives CASSLELSNQPQHF.